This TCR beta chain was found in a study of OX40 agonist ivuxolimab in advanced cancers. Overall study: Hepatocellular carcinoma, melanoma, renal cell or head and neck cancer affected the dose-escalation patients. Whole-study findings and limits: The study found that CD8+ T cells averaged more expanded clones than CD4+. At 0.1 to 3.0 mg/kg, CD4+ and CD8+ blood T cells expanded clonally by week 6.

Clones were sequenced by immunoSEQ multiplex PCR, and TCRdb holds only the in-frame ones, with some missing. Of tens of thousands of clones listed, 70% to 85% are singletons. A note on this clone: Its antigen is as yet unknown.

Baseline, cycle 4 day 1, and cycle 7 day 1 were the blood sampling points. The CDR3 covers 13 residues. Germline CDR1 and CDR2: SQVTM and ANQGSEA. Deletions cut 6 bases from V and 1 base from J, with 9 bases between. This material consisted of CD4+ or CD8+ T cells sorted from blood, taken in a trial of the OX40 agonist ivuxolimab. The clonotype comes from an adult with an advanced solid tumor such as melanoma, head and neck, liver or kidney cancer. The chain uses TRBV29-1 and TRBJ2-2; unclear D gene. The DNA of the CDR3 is TGCAGCGTAGGAAAGGGGAACACCGGGGAGCTGTTTTTT. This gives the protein CSVGKGNTGELFF.